This note documents a single T cell receptor beta chain sequence. Its antigen is currently unknown. Assay: immunoSEQ multiplex PCR; the TCRdb copy retains only in-frame clones and omits some. The sample shows about 23,000 clones, roughly 80% of them seen only once. This CDR3 comprises 15 residues. CDR1 and CDR2 (germline): SGHAT, FQNNGV. V was pared by 0 bases and J by 6 bases, with 15 bases between. The data are from a study of PD-1 blockade in classical Hodgkin lymphoma. Findings and limits, study-wide: Baseline diversity in complete responders resembled that of newly diagnosed patients. Baseline TCR diversity was reportedly lower in newly diagnosed patients than healthy donors. Nothing has yet pinned down what causes the repertoire differences, possibly disease activity or prior therapy.

The patients all showed relapse after autologous stem cell transplantation, while their brentuximab vedotin exposure varied. Best response was recorded as complete response, partial response or progressive disease. This TCR came from a human donor with classical Hodgkin lymphoma. V is TRBV11-2 and J is TRBJ2-7, with D possibly being TRBD1 or TRBD2 (6 bases each). This material consisted of peripheral blood mononuclear cells (PBMCs), taken before the second cycle of nivolumab. This CDR3 reads CASSLEGGGYFEQYF. In nucleotides, the CDR3 is TGTGCCAGCAGCTTAGAAGGAGGGGGGTACTTCGAGCAGTACTTC. The entire variable domain, with the rest obtained from reference TRBV11-2 and TRBJ2-7, is as follows: EAGVAQSPRYKIIEKRQSVAFWCNPISGHATLYWYQQILGQGPKLLIQFQNNGVVDDSQLPKDRFSAERLKGVDSTLKIQPAKLEDSAVYLCASSLEGGGYFEQYFGPGTRLTVT.